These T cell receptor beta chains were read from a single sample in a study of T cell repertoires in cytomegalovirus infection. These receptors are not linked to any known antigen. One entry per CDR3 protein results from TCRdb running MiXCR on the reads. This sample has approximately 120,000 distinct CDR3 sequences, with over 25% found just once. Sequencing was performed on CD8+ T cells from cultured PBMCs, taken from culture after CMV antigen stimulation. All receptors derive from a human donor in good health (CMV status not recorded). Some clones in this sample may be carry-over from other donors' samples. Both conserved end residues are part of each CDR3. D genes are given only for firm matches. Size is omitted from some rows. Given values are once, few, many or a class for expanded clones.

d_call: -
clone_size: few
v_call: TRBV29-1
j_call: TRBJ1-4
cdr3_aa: CSFIGDDIEKLFF
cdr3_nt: TGCAGCTTCATCGGGGACGATATAGAAAAACTGTTTTTT

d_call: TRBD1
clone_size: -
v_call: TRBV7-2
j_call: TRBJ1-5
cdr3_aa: CASSLRTGINQPQHF
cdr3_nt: TGTGCCAGCAGCTTAAGGACAGGGATCAATCAGCCCCAGCATTTT

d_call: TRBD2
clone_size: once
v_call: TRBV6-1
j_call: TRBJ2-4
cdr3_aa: CASSGGGGHENIQYF
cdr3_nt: TGTGCCAGCAGTGGCGGGGGGGGGCATGAGAACATTCAGTACTTC

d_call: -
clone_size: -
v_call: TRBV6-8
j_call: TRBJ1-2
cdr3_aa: CASSYSTDSNYGYTF
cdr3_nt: TGTGCCAGCAGTTACTCTACGGACAGTAACTATGGCTACACCTTC

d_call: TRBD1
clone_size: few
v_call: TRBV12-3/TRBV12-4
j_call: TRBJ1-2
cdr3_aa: CASSLQGQNYGYTF
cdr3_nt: TGTGCCAGCAGTTTACAGGGACAGAACTATGGCTACACCTTC

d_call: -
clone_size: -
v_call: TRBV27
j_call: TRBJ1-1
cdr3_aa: CASSLADPRYTEAFF
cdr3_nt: TGTGCCAGCAGTTTAGCGGATCCCAGATACACTGAAGCTTTCTTT

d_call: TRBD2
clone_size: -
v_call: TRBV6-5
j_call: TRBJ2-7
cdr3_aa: CASSGAGVTSYEQYF
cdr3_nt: TGTGCCAGCAGTGGAGCGGGGGTTACCTCCTACGAGCAGTACTTC

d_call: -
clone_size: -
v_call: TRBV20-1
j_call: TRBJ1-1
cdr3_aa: CSARDQPRDTEAFF
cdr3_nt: TGCAGTGCTAGAGATCAGCCCCGGGACACTGAAGCTTTCTTT

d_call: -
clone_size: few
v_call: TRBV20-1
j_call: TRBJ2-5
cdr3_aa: CSARDRGTGKFLARFEETQYF
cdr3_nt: TGCAGTGCTAGAGATCGAGGAACAGGGAAGTTTCTGGCGCGTTTCGAGGAGACCCAGTACTTC

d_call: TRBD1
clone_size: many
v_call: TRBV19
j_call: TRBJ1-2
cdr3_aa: CASSIGSTGGDGYTF
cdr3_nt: TGTGCCAGTAGTATAGGCTCGACAGGGGGCGATGGCTACACCTTC

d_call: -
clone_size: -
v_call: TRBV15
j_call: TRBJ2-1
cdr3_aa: CATSRAGTDLYNEQFF
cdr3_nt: TGTGCCACCAGCAGGGCGGGGACGGACCTTTACAATGAGCAGTTCTTC

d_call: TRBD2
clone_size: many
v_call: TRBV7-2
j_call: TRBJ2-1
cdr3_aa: CASSLRLAGGEQFF
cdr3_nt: TGTGCCAGCAGCTTAAGGCTAGCGGGGGGGGAGCAGTTCTTC

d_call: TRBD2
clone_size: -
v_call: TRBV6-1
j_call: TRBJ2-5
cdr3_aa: CASSEAAGGLQETQYF
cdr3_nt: TGTGCCAGCAGTGAAGCTGCGGGGGGCCTACAAGAGACCCAGTACTTC

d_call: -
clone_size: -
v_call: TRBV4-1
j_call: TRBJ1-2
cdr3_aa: CASSQMILQGPGIYGYTF
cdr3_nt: TGCGCCAGCAGCCAAATGATATTACAGGGCCCGGGGATCTATGGCTACACCTTC